This T cell receptor beta chain was observed in a study of T cells in narcolepsy. In the study overall: Healthy controls were enrolled alongside patients with narcolepsy type 1 or type 2.

The table came from immunoSEQ multiplex PCR; TCRdb's copy has only in-frame clones and leaves some out. The sample contains tens of thousands of clones, roughly three quarters of which appear only once. This clone was found a few times. Its matching antigen is unknown. Study-level findings and limits: Comparing one patient's CSF and blood CD4+ clonotypes highlighted HCRT- and TRIB2-specific autoreactive clonotypes. Some memory CD4+ repertoires had no autoreactive clone sequences. Reportedly, autoreactive clonotypes were serially detected in patients' blood but not controls'.

Germline V CDR1 and CDR2: KGHSH, LQKENI. The J segment lost 10 bases and the V segment lost 3 bases, leaving 4 bases of the junction unmatched. The CDR3 runs to 14 residues. This TCR came from a human donor with narcolepsy. V and J are TRBV18 and TRBJ2-5, with 14 positions matching TRBD2. Sequenced material: CD45RA- memory CD4+ T cells from PBMCs. This CDR3 reads CASSPGLAGEGQYF. CDR3 DNA sequence: TGTGCCAGCTCACCGGGACTAGCGGGAGAGGGCCAGTACTTC.